One TCR beta chain is described in this entry. Its target is unknown. The sample belongs to a study of cytomegalovirus exposure and HLA in healthy donors. Study at large: Within the Caucasian-associated ancestry cluster were around 81% of the 300 to 450 genotyped donors.

Study-wide results and limits: In an earlier analysis, in fewer than 700 donors, most V segments appeared productive either ~87% or ~30% of the time. HLA-A and HLA-B allele assignments for most subjects were reportedly predicted accurately using TCR beta sequences.

The V end lost 4 bases, the J end lost 2 bases, and 12 bases lay between the germline ends. The CDR3 extends over 13 amino acids. CDR1 and CDR2 from the germline V gene are SQVTM and ANQGSEA. The primer mix had 60 Vbeta and 13 Jbeta primers. Sequenced by immunoSEQ multiplex PCR; TCRdb stores in-frame clones only, minus some. This table has roughly 190,000 clones, around four fifths appearing once. The J gene is TRBJ2-7, the V gene TRBV29-1; D might be TRBD1 (6 bases). Material for sequencing was PBMCs. The receptor comes from a female donor in good health and CMV-seronegative. The CDR3: CSVVSPGAYEQYF. CDR3 bases: TGCAGCGTTGTGTCCCCAGGGGCCTACGAGCAGTACTTC.